The 14 T cell receptor beta chains presented below share a single source sample, sequenced in a study of blood T cell repertoires in COVID-19. Assay used: immunoSEQ multiplex PCR; TCRdb lists only in-frame clones, some missing. The table shows 350,000 to 400,000 clones, with approximately 90% occurring only once. Sequencing was carried out using PBMCs or T cells enriched from blood (not recorded which). These receptors were collected from a woman between 18 and 30 years old who had recovered from COVID-19.

This chain joins TRBV7-3 and TRBJ2-7; a possible D gene is TRBD2 (5 bases). CDR3 length: 14 amino acids. The V end was cut by 5 bases, the J end by 2 bases, with 13 bases between. Germline CDR1 reads SGHTA; CDR2 reads FQGTGA. The CDR3 bases are TGTGCCAGCAGCCCAAGCGGTGTCCCCTACGAGCAGTACTTC. Its translation is CASSPSGVPYEQYF.

This clone has just one count. This chain connects TRBV4-1 to TRBJ1-5; D gene unclear. The V gene lost 0 bases and the J gene lost 5 bases, with 17 bases spanning the gap. In germline, CDR1 is MGHRA, CDR2 YSYEKL. The CDR3 loop spans 17 amino acids. Here the CDR3 DNA reads TGCGCCAGCAGCCAAGAGGGCGGGGTAGTGCTGGATCAGCCCCAGCATTTT. Translated, it gives CASSQEGGVVLDQPQHF.

This clone was counted a few times. The CDR3 DNA reads TGTGCCAGCAGCCAAGATGGCAGCACCGGGGAGCTGTTTTTT. This translates into CASSQDGSTGELFF. V usage is TRBV4-2 and J usage is TRBJ2-2; D not certain. The germline CDR1 and CDR2 sequences are LGHNA and YNFKEQ. Trimming removed 0 bases from V and 4 bases from J, with 6 bases in between. The CDR3 consists of 14 residues.

The chain joins TRBV5-1 to TRBJ2-7; D call uncertain. Germline CDR1 reads SGHRS; CDR2 reads YFSETQ. The CDR3 consists of 15 residues. V lost 3 bases to trimming and J lost 4 bases, with 17 bases between them. CDR3 region: CASSYTTTPVYEQYF. The CDR3 DNA is TGCGCCAGCAGCTACACAACAACCCCTGTTTACGAGCAGTACTTC.

V gene TRBV6-5 combines with J gene TRBJ2-1; TRBD2 aligns across 12 bases. The J segment lost 8 bases and the V segment lost 4 bases, leaving 6 bases of the junction unmatched. In germline, CDR1 is MNHEY, CDR2 SVGAGI. The CDR3 contains 15 residues. This chain's CDR3 is CASSFPSGGGDEQFF. In DNA, the CDR3 is TGTGCCAGCAGTTTCCCTAGCGGGGGGGGCGATGAGCAGTTCTTC.

V usage is TRBV28 and J usage is TRBJ1-2; 10 bases agree with TRBD1. The CDR3 length is 13 residues. Trimming took 6 bases from V and 6 from J; bases not matched to a gene: 4. The germline V gene has CDR1 MDHEN and CDR2 SYDVKM. The CDR3: CASSFDRGHGYTF. CDR3 DNA sequence: TGTGCCAGCAGCTTCGACAGGGGGCATGGCTACACCTTC.

This clone was counted once. The V call is TRBV10-2, the J call TRBJ2-2; 7 nucleotides line up with TRBD1. V dropped 2 bases and J dropped 7; count of bases not matched to a gene: 19. The CDR3 is 19 residues long. Per germline, CDR1 WSHSY and CDR2 SAAADI. This chain's CDR3 is CASSETLTTAGGSVGELFF. The DNA of the CDR3 is TGCGCCAGCAGTGAGACCCTTACCACGGCAGGGGGTAGTGTCGGGGAGCTGTTTTTT.

The V and J genes are TRBV19 and TRBJ2-7; 8 nucleotides align to TRBD1. CDR1 and CDR2 (germline): LNHDA, SQIVND (reference sequence). V lost 6 bases, J lost 3 bases, and 7 bases stayed unmatched. The length of the CDR3 is 14 residues. The CDR3 sequence: CASSPGTGGYEQYF. CDR3 DNA: TGTGCCAGTAGCCCCGGTACAGGGGGCTACGAGCAGTACTTC.

V and J are TRBV2 and TRBJ2-1; 12 bases map to TRBD2. Trimming removed 6 bases from V and 1 base from J; junction bases left unmatched: 4. The CDR3 spans 16 residues. Looked up from germline, CDR1 is SNHLY and CDR2 is FYNNEI. The chain's CDR3 is CASSSSGGASYNEQFF. Here the CDR3 DNA reads TGTGCCAGCAGCTCTAGCGGGGGGGCATCCTACAATGAGCAGTTCTTC.

This chain uses TRBV7-9 with TRBJ1-1; D not resolved. V lost 4 bases, J lost 0 bases, and 6 bases lay in between. The CDR3 runs to 13 residues. Germline CDR1 and CDR2: SEHNR and FQNEAQ (reference sequence). The CDR3 DNA reads TGTGCCAGCAGCTCCGAGGTGAACACTGAAGCTTTCTTT. Protein: CASSSEVNTEAFF.

This clone was seen once. The V call is TRBV7-3, the J call TRBJ1-2; 9 bases match TRBD1. In germline, CDR1 is SGHTA, CDR2 FQGTGA. Trimming at V came to 2 bases and at J to 6 bases, leaving 1 base not matched to a gene. CDR3 length: 13 amino acids. The CDR3 coding sequence is TGTGCCAGCAGCTTACGGACAGGGGATGGCTACACCTTC. Amino acid sequence: CASSLRTGDGYTF.

The chain's CDR3 is CASSRLAAPETQYF. CDR3 in DNA: TGTGCCAGCAGCCGCCTAGCGGCCCCAGAGACCCAGTACTTC. The chain combines TRBV3-1 (or the pseudogene TRBV3-2) with TRBJ2-5, with 7 bases lining up with TRBD2. V lost 4 bases, J lost 4 bases, and 6 bases stayed unmatched. Germline CDR1 is LGHDT and CDR2 is YNNKEL (reference sequence). This CDR3 contains 14 residues.

The V and J genes are TRBV28 and TRBJ2-7; TRBD1 matches at 9 bases. V trimming: 5 bases; J trimming: 1 base; junction bases outside the gene matches: 6. There are 15 residues in the CDR3. Looked up from germline, CDR1 is MDHEN and CDR2 is SYDVKM. In nucleotides, the CDR3 is TGTGCCAGCAGTCCGGGGACAGGGAAATCCTACGAGCAGTACTTC. Its protein product is CASSPGTGKSYEQYF.

For this clone: One end of the junction is discordant with germline, which a read error may explain. V usage is TRBV7-7 and J usage is TRBJ2-1; 12 bases fit TRBD2. The CDR3 consists of 15 residues. The V gene's germline CDR1 is SSHAT and CDR2 FNYEAQ (reference sequence). The CDR3: CASSAGLAGYNEQFF. The CDR3 DNA is TGTGCTAGCAGCGCCGGACTAGCGGGGTACAATGAGCAGTTCTTC.